The 5 T cell receptor beta chains below come from one sample, sequenced in a study of T cells in women clearing cervical HPV infection. TCRdb keeps only in-frame clones here, not all; method: immunoSEQ multiplex PCR. Its table lists some 39,000 clones. Sequenced sample: blood buffy coat. The receptors were gathered from a woman aged 18 to 75 with a cervical HPV16 infection that either progressed to CIN3+ or cleared (not recorded which).

CDR3 bases read: TGTGCCAGCAGTGAGCCGGGACTTAGCTCCTACAATGAG. It encodes CASSEPGLSSYNE. The whole CDR3 region reads CASSEPGLSSYNEQFF. The chain recombines TRBV6-1 with TRBJ2-1; a possible D gene is TRBD2 (6 bases). The read comes to an end 3 residues before the CDR3 does, leaving the germline J gene to fill in the end. The length of the CDR3 is 16 residues. Germline CDR1 and CDR2: MNHNS and SASEGT. The germline V and J ends were trimmed by 3 bases and 0 bases, with 12 bases remaining between them.

A remark on this clone: The sequence runs out 3 residues before the end of the CDR3; the remainder is reconstructed from the germline J gene. The V call is TRBV12-3 or TRBV12-4, the J call TRBJ2-4; 10 positions match TRBD1. The CDR3 has 16 amino acids. V dropped 2 bases and J dropped 2; count of bases not matched to a gene: 3. The CDR3 spells CASSLRQGASKNIQYF. CDR3 bases read: TGTGCCAGCAGTTTACGACAGGGGGCGTCCAAAAACATT.

With regard to this clone: The CDR3 end lies 3 residues beyond the end of the read and is filled in from the germline J gene. The chain carries TRBV5-6 and TRBJ2-7, with D tentatively TRBD2 (5 bases). Germline CDR1 SGHDT, CDR2 YYEEEE. Trimming stripped 6 bases from V and 6 bases from J, with 10 bases between. The CDR3 runs to 11 residues. The CDR3 is CASMAGGEQYF. The CDR3 DNA, read in part, is TGTGCCAGCATGGCGGGCGGCGAG.

Turning to this clone: The observed sequence ends 3 residues before the CDR3 terminus, with the missing tail filled in from the germline J gene. J is TRBJ2-7 and V is TRBV27; 14 bases align to TRBD2. The germline CDR1 and CDR2 sequences are MNHEY and SMNVEV (reference sequence). The CDR3 is made up of 16 amino acids. V lost 3 bases, J lost 3 bases, and 4 bases stayed unmatched. The CDR3: CASSFSGLAGVYEQYF. CDR3 DNA, as far as it was read: TGTGCCAGCAGTTTTTCGGGACTAGCGGGAGTCTACGAG.

A word on this clone: The read stops 3 residues short of the end of the CDR3; the missing end is completed from the germline J gene. The V call is TRBV11-1, the J call TRBJ1-6; D is unclear. V lost 1 base to trimming and J lost 9 bases, with 13 bases between them. Germline assignment: CDR1 SGHAT and CDR2 FQDESV (reference sequence). The CDR3 totals 15 residues. The part of the CDR3 DNA that was read is TGTGCCAGCAGCTTAGTCAACTCCGGGGTTTCACCC. Translating gives CASSLVNSGVSP. The full CDR3 sequence reads CASSLVNSGVSPLHF.